This T cell receptor beta chain was sequenced in a study of graft-versus-host responses after intestinal transplantation (dated by TCRdb to about 2021). The study in broad terms: The transplants that recipients got were multivisceral, liver-intestinal, or isolated intestinal. Anti-thymocyte globulin induction was given to all recipients, followed by maintenance tacrolimus and steroids for about 3 years. After intestinal transplantation, graft-versus-host and host-versus-graft alloreactive T cell clones in the graft, circulation and bone marrow were tracked using bulk TCR-beta CDR3 sequencing. To identify alloreactive clones, pre-transplant mixed lymphocyte reaction products were sequenced and compared with unstimulated pre-transplant donor and recipient T cells. Of the 20 to 25 intestinal transplant recipients enrolled in the cohort, one of whom was a retransplant, a few patients without pretransplant specimens were excluded. A peak of at least 4% donor T cells among recipient peripheral blood mononuclear cells was the definition used for donor T cell macrochimerism. Samples from a few later patients were sequenced in-house on an Illumina MiSeq with MiXCR processing rather than by the commercial service.

Via the germline V gene (reference sequence), CDR1 is MNHEY and CDR2 SMNVEV. The CDR3 runs 16 residues from the cysteine to the phenylalanine. The CDR3 DNA has 48 bases and is translated from base 1. The paper as a whole reports these results and caveats: Early after transplant, peak levels of circulating GvH clones were found to be associated with declines in HvG clones. The relatively low number and heterogeneity of intestinal transplant patients limited the conclusions. In patients with donor T cell macrochimerism, the allografts had high GvH to HvG T cell clonal ratios. GvH clones turned up in recipient bone marrow, with some appearing earlier in ileal mucosa or blood, a pattern consistent with an intestinal mucosal origin.

Preparation of the library involved the immunoSEQ multiplex PCR assay. For most patients, genomic DNA was isolated with the Qiagen DNeasy Blood and Tissue Kit and sent frozen to Adaptive Biotechnologies for TCR sequencing. Adaptive Biotechnologies carried out high-throughput TCR-beta CDR3 sequencing of genomic DNA for most patients. In the paper's pipeline: TCR sequencing data for 18 patients were retrieved from Adaptive's ImmunoSEQ software; a few other patients were processed with MiXCR and VDJtools. To correct CD4 versus CD8 sorting errors, sequences present in both subsets at a frequency ratio below 5:1 were removed. CDR3 nucleotide sequences shared by donor and recipient were removed because the origin of these sequences could not be assigned. At least 2-fold expansion over unstimulated cells and a minimum CFSE-low frequency of 0.002% (template counts) or 0.001% (read counts) were required for clones to be classified as alloreactive. A clone was considered mappable if detected in the sequenced pre-transplant spleen, lymph node, or MLR CFSE-low populations of the donor or recipient. The cumulative frequency of alloreactive clones was calculated as a percentage of all sequences, weighted by copy number. In its TCRdb copy, this immuneACCESS table keeps in-frame sequences only and misses some clones. Where compared with another copy, unresolved V genes explain less than half of these, and the others have no known cause. V and J calls plus clone size are reproduced from that table; the DNA served to infer D and trimming. Across this sample there are roughly 99,000 clones, with roughly 89% seen only once. Less than 0.85% of the sample is taken by the ten largest.

Interpreted using the paper, the time point label stands for: cells obtained before transplantation from donor or recipient. CD3+CD4+ and CD3+CD8+ populations were FACS-sorted from unstimulated pre-transplant donor and recipient cells taken from spleen or lymph nodes. As regards this clone: Its antigen is currently not known. Base qualities are not provided; no much larger clone lies one nucleotide away.

This sequence originates from a human donor who was the organ donor for an intestinal transplant. The sequences come from unstimulated CD4+ T cells sorted from spleen or lymph node cells, collected before transplant. The receptor chain draws on TRBV27 and TRBJ2-5; TRBD1 is a weak D gene call, 6 bases matching. The end of the DNA aligns better with TRBJ2-7, so the J call may be wrong. The bases read TGTGCCAGCAGTTTAGGGACACCCCCATCCTATTACGAGCAGTACTTC. It is translated as CASSLGTPPSYYEQYF.